Presented here are 19 T cell receptor beta chains from one specimen sequenced in a study of T cells in women clearing cervical HPV infection. The protocol was immunoSEQ multiplex PCR, while the TCRdb copy is restricted to in-frame clones and leaves out a portion. Its clone listing holds roughly 19,000 clones. Sequencing was carried out using blood buffy coat. These receptors all stem from a woman between 18 and 70 years old with a cervical HPV16 infection that either progressed to CIN3+ or cleared (not recorded which).

With respect to this clone: The read stops 3 residues short of the end of the CDR3; the missing end is completed from the germline J gene. V gene TRBV15 combines with J gene TRBJ2-1, with TRBD2 identical over 7 bases. CDR3 length: 13 amino acids. Germline lookup yields CDR1 LNHNV and CDR2 YYDKDF (reference sequence). Unmatched junction bases numbered 4, after V lost 3 bases and J lost 8 bases. CDR3: CATSRMGGDEQFF. The CDR3 bases that were read are TGTGCCACCAGCAGGATGGGGGGGGATGAG.

To note about this clone: The observed sequence ends 3 residues before the CDR3 terminus, with the missing tail filled in from the germline J gene. The V call is TRBV20-1, the J call TRBJ2-3; 9 positions agree with TRBD2. J gave up 5 bases and V 4 bases, and 10 bases lay outside the gene matches. The CDR3 is 15 residues long. Germline CDR1 reads DFQATT; CDR2 reads SNEGSKA (reference sequence). The chain's CDR3 is CSANIAGAGLDTQYF. CDR3 DNA (partial): TGCAGTGCTAATATAGCGGGAGCCGGTTTAGATACG.

Turning to this clone: The read is 3 residues too short to cover the CDR3 end, so that end is filled in from the germline J gene. The rearrangement links TRBV20-1 to TRBJ2-1; D is possibly TRBD2 (5 bases). Germline values: CDR1 DFQATT, CDR2 SNEGSKA (reference sequence). Trimming took 3 bases from V and 2 from J, leaving 11 bases between them. This CDR3 comprises 14 residues. CDR3 DNA (partial): TGCAGTGCTAGGACGAGCGGACCCTACAATGAG. It codes for CSARTSGPYNE. The whole CDR3 is CSARTSGPYNEQFF.

Points on this clone: The DNA ends 3 residues before the CDR3 does, and the rest of the CDR3 is filled in from the germline J gene. V gene TRBV5-1 combines with J gene TRBJ2-3; 11 positions match TRBD2. From germline, CDR1 is SGHRS and CDR2 YFSETQ. The CDR3 contains 15 residues. CDR3 DNA (partial): TGCGCCAGCAGCTTGACTAGCGGGAGACAGGAGACG. This translates into CASSLTSGRQET. The CDR3 in its entirety is CASSLTSGRQETQYF. Full variable domain (remainder filled in from reference TRBV5-1 and TRBJ2-3): KAGVTQTPRYLIKTRGQQVTLSCSPISGHRSVSWYQQTPGQGLQFLFEYFSETQRNKGNFPGRFSGRQFSNSRSEMNVSTLELGDSALYLCASSLTSGRQETQYFGPGTRLTVL.

As to this clone: The read ends 3 residues before the CDR3 terminus; that terminus is restored from the germline J gene. This chain uses TRBV25-1 with TRBJ2-5, with 7 bases fitting TRBD1. The length of the CDR3 is 18 residues. Germline trimming cut 2 bases from V and 7 bases from J; bases unmatched to any gene: 19. Germline V gives CDR1 MGHDK, CDR2 SYGVNS. The CDR3: CASSEDPADRSEWRTQYF. The CDR3 bases that were read are TGTGCCAGCAGTGAAGACCCCGCGGACAGGTCAGAGTGGAGGACC.

Comment on this clone: The read finishes 3 residues shy of the CDR3 end, and the germline J gene is used to complete it. The chain joins TRBV7-9 to TRBJ2-7; 7 bases are shared with TRBD1. The CDR3 loop spans 15 amino acids. Germline V gene data show CDR1 as SEHNR and CDR2 as FQNEAQ (reference sequence). V was clipped by 3 bases and J by 0 bases; unmatched bases: 5. The covered CDR3 bases are TGTGCCAGCAGCTTGAGCCCAGGGGGCTCCTACGAG. It codes for CASSLSPGGSYE. The whole CDR3 protein is CASSLSPGGSYEQYF. The full variable domain, its missing parts supplied by reference TRBV7-9 and TRBJ2-7, is DTGVSQNPRHKITKRGQNVTFRCDPISEHNRLYWYRQTLGQGPEFLTYFQNEAQLEKSRLLSDRFSAERPKGSFSTLEIQRTEQGDSAMYLCASSLSPGGSYEQYFGPGTRLTVT.

In regard to this clone: The DNA ends 3 residues before the CDR3 does, and the rest of the CDR3 is filled in from the germline J gene. The chain employs TRBV2 and TRBJ2-3; possible D gene TRBD1, 6 bases. The CDR3 has 16 amino acids. Per the germline V gene, CDR1 is SNHLY and CDR2 is FYNNEI. Here the CDR3 reads CASSDIQGRGNQPQYF. CDR3 DNA, as far as it was read: TGTGCCAGCAGCGATATACAGGGACGGGGCAATCAGCCG. Drawing the rest from reference TRBV2 and TRBJ2-3, the complete variable domain is EPEVTQTPSHQVTQMGQEVILRCVPISNHLYFYWYRQILGQKVEFLVSFYNNEISEKSEIFDDQFSVERPDGSNFTLKIRSTKLEDSAMYFCASSDIQGRGNQPQYFGPGTRLTVL.

Turning to this clone: Read coverage stops 3 residues before the CDR3 terminus; the germline J gene supplies the remainder. The chain has TRBV7-2 and TRBJ2-1; TRBD2 aligns across 11 bases. The CDR3 contains 14 residues. Germline assignment: CDR1 SGHTA and CDR2 FQGNSA. V shed 5 bases, J shed 9 bases, and the junction held 6 bases outside the gene matches. The covered CDR3 bases are TGTGCCAGCAGCCTGGGGACTAGCGGCCGTGAG. Translating it yields CASSLGTSGRE. The whole CDR3 sequence is CASSLGTSGREQFF.

Turning to this clone: Sequencing ends 3 residues short of the CDR3 end; the germline J gene provides the rest. The J gene is TRBJ2-3, the V gene TRBV28, with 7 bases fitting TRBD1. The V gene's germline CDR1 is MDHEN and CDR2 SYDVKM. With 5 bases clipped from V and 0 bases from J, the junction kept 5 bases outside the gene matches. The CDR3 totals 15 residues. The CDR3 here is CASSPLTGSTDTQYF. CDR3 DNA (partial): TGTGCCAGCAGTCCCTTGACAGGGAGCACAGATACG.

As regards this clone: The CDR3 goes on 3 residues after the read ends, and that part is filled in from the germline J gene. This chain links TRBV28 with TRBJ2-7, with 7 bases that match TRBD1. The CDR3 spans 14 residues. The ends lost 7 bases at V and 0 bases at J; junction bases unmatched: 6. Germline V gene data show CDR1 as MDHEN and CDR2 as SYDVKM. The CDR3 is CASTSGQSSYEQYF. CDR3 DNA, as far as it was read: TGTGCCAGCACCTCGGGACAGAGCTCCTACGAG.

Details on this clone: The observed sequence ends 3 residues before the CDR3 terminus, with the missing tail filled in from the germline J gene. The gene calls are TRBV7-9 and TRBJ1-2, with TRBD1 matching 7 bases. The CDR3 runs to 15 residues. The germline CDR1 and CDR2 sequences are SEHNR and FQNEAQ (reference sequence). Here the CDR3 reads CASSATQGRTDTYTF. Incomplete CDR3 DNA: TGTGCCAGCAGCGCCACACAGGGGCGCACAGATACC.

As to this clone: Read coverage stops 3 residues before the CDR3 terminus; the germline J gene supplies the remainder. This chain links TRBV7-2 with TRBJ2-3, with D possibly matching TRBD2 (6 bases). The CDR3 runs 15 residues. Germline V lookup: CDR1 SGHTA, CDR2 FQGNSA. The CDR3 sequence is CASSRGGDPNQPQYF. CDR3 DNA (partial): TGTGCCAGCAGCCGGGGCGGGGACCCCAATCAGCCG.

Note on this clone: The CDR3 is cut off 3 residues early in the read; its end comes from the germline J gene. The rearrangement joins TRBV13 to TRBJ1-2, with D unclear. The CDR3 sequence is 15 residues long. The germline V gene encodes CDR1 PRHDT and CDR2 FYEKMQ (reference sequence). CDR3 DNA, as far as it was read: TGTGCCAGCAGCTTAGGCCACGTGGCTTCAGATACC. This codes for CASSLGHVASDT. The whole CDR3 region reads CASSLGHVASDTYTF.

Comment on this clone: Read coverage stops 3 residues before the CDR3 terminus; the germline J gene supplies the remainder. The J gene is TRBJ2-7, the V gene TRBV20-1; TRBD1 might be the D (5 bases). The CDR3 is made up of 14 amino acids. V shed 2 bases and J shed 5 bases, with 16 bases lying between them. CDR1 is DFQATT and CDR2 is SNEGSKA in the germline V gene (reference sequence). CDR3 amino acids: CSARYRTRENEQYF. The sequenced CDR3 bases are TGCAGTGCTAGATACCGGACAAGGGAAAACGAG.

Details on this clone: The sequence runs out 3 residues before the end of the CDR3; the remainder is reconstructed from the germline J gene. This chain connects TRBV18 to TRBJ2-3, with D possibly TRBD1 on 5 matching bases. This CDR3 region has 16 residues. V was shortened by 3 bases and J by 0 bases, with 13 bases between the two germline ends. Germline V gene data show CDR1 as KGHSH and CDR2 as LQKENI. The CDR3 bases that were read are TGTGCCAGCTCACCGGTGGGGCCGTCTAGCACAGATACG. Translating it yields CASSPVGPSSTDT. The CDR3 in its entirety is CASSPVGPSSTDTQYF.

In regard to this clone: The read terminates 3 residues before the CDR3 end, so the remaining end is supplied by the germline J gene. The rearrangement joins TRBV5-4 to TRBJ2-5; D is possibly TRBD1 (6 bases). Germline loops: CDR1 SGHNT, CDR2 YYREEE (reference sequence). The CDR3 is 15 residues long. The V gene lost 4 bases and the J gene lost 4 bases, with 17 bases spanning the gap. Partial CDR3 DNA: TGTGCCAGCAGCATGTGGGACACGGGAAGAGAGACC. Translated, it gives CASSMWDTGRET. The whole CDR3 sequence is CASSMWDTGRETQYF.

For this clone: The read gets to within 3 residues of the CDR3 end, and the germline J gene fills in the rest. This chain connects TRBV6-2 or TRBV6-3 to TRBJ2-3; 8 bases fit TRBD2. The CDR3 runs to 15 residues. From germline, CDR1 is MNHEY and CDR2 SVGEGT. The sequenced part of the CDR3 DNA is TGTGCCATCCTAAACAAGGCGGGAGGTGGAGAGACG. It yields the protein CAILNKAGGGET. The full CDR3 is CAILNKAGGGETQYF.

A remark on this clone: The CDR3 end is not reached by the read, which stops 3 residues before it; the germline J gene fills it in. The chain uses TRBV28 and TRBJ1-6; D might be TRBD1 (6 bases). The CDR3 is made up of 15 amino acids. Germline V gives CDR1 MDHEN, CDR2 SYDVKM. CDR3 bases read: TGTGCCAGCAGTTCTGCCCAGGGGCCTAAATGGTCC. Translating gives CASSSAQGPKWS. From start to end, the CDR3 is CASSSAQGPKWSLHF.

Concerning this clone: The missing CDR3 end, 3 residues past where the read stops, is filled in from the germline J gene. This rearrangement joins TRBV4-1 to TRBJ2-7, with 8 bases aligning to TRBD1. The CDR3 spans 17 residues. Per germline, CDR1 MGHRA and CDR2 YSYEKL. J gave up 3 bases and V 0 bases, and 10 bases lay outside the gene matches. The DNA read from the CDR3 is TGCGCCAGCAGCCAAGATTTAGTTCGCGGACAGGGCTACGAG. It encodes CASSQDLVRGQGYE. From start to end, the CDR3 is CASSQDLVRGQGYEQYF.